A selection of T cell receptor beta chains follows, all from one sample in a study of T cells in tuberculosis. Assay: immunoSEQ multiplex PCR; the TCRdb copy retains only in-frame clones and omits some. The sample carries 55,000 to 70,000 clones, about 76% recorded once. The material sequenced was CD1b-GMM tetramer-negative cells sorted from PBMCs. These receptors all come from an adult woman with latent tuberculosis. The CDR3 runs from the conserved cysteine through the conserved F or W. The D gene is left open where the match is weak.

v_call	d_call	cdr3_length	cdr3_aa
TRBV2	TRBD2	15	CASDPESGGYNEQFF
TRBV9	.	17	CASSSRPGQGFRDTQYF
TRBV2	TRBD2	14	CAIDGGAGGSEQYF
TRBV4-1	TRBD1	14	CASSHTGDGNTIYF
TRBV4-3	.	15	CASSQERRGDYGYTF
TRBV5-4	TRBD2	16	CASSFGRGGAIGELFF
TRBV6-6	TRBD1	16	CASSTLQGAANEKLFF
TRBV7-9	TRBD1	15	CASSPGTGDNQPQHF
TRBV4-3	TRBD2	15	CASSQLAGGPGTQYF
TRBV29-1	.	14	CSVEGRRSLHEQFF
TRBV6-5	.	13	CASRTALAETQYF